This TCR beta chain was recorded in a study of molecular identifiers for immune sequencing clone quantification. The germline gives CDR1 SGHKS, CDR2 YYEKEE (reference sequence). The CDR3 totals 16 residues. This clonotype was seen ten or more times. At one boundary the junction diverges from the germline segment, which might be a read error. Library preparation followed earlier protocols using designated TCR primers. TCRdb used MiXCR to reprocess the PCR reads, holding one entry per CDR3 protein. This table holds under 650,000 distinct CDR3 sequences, nearly 20% found once. This clonotype originated in a human donor in good health. Some libraries in this study had Jurkat cell RNA spiked in. The sample comprised naive CD8+ T cells from blood, with Jurkat cell RNA spiked in. The subset here: FACS-sorted CD8+CD4-CCR7+CD45RA+ naive T cells. This chain joins TRBV5-5 and TRBJ1-1, with TRBD1 matching over 8 bases. The CDR3 spells CASRLGQVGGNTEAFF. CDR3 nucleotides: TGTGCCAGCAGGTTGGGACAGGTGGGGGGGAACACTGAAGCTTTCTTT.